The clone carrying this T cell receptor beta chain came up a few times. Its specificity is not known. This sample was included in a study of T cells after yellow fever vaccination. Study at large: Those fractions that held only low numbers of cells were prepared using the SMART-Seq v4 Ultra Low Input RNA kit.

Study-wide findings and caveats: On re-exposure, the response was weaker but peaked faster, at day 5 versus 15. The CD4 compartment and the CD8 compartment contained a small share of clonotypes in common. Most primary-vaccination clones recurred post-booster (just under 98% CD4, just over 85% CD8).

TCRdb re-derived calls from the 5' RACE reads in MiXCR, one entry per CDR3 protein. The sample carries roughly 400,000 distinct CDR3 sequences, 18% recorded once. The sequencing here drew on PBMCs, taken before the yellow fever booster vaccination. The clonotype originates from a man between 18 and 35 years old who received the YFV17D yellow fever vaccine.

Written as DNA, the CDR3 is TGTGCCTGGTATCTAGCGGGGGACACAGATACGCAGTATTTT. Its translation: CAWYLAGDTDTQYF. The rearrangement joins TRBV30 to TRBJ2-3; 10 positions match TRBD2. Germline values: CDR1 GTSNPN, CDR2 SVGIG (reference sequence). The CDR3 runs 14 residues. The V segment lost 5 bases and the J segment 2 bases; nucleotides outside the gene matches: 4.